The 5 T cell receptor beta chains below were found in one sample sequenced in a study of shared clonotypes between healthy human individuals. Some clones are missing from TCRdb's copy, which holds only in-frame ones; the method was immunoSEQ multiplex PCR. This sample has roughly 1,100,000 clones, with 65% to 75% found just once. Specimen: memory CD4+ T cells sorted from blood. Subset noted: CD45RA-negative fraction. Every receptor here comes from a man younger than 35 in good health.

About this clone: The same CDR3 can be traced to other DNA sequences in this sample. This rearrangement joins TRBV18 to TRBJ1-2; no reliable D call. CDR1 and CDR2 (germline): KGHSH, LQKENI. Deletions cut 2 bases from V and 0 bases from J, with 7 bases between. CDR3 size: 14 residues. The CDR3, as DNA: TGTGCCAGCTCACCAGAAGCAGCTAACTATGGCTACACCTTC. As protein: CASSPEAANYGYTF.

This clone was observed a few times. J is TRBJ1-6 and V is TRBV9, with 7 bases that match TRBD1. This CDR3 has 16 residues. Germline-derived CDR1 and CDR2 are SGDLS and YYNGEE. V was clipped by 4 bases and J by 0 bases; unmatched bases: 4. The CDR3 reads CASSPRDSSYNSPLHF. In DNA form, the CDR3 reads TGTGCCAGCAGCCCTCGGGACAGCTCCTATAATTCACCCCTCCACTTT.

As to this clone: Possible read error: a much larger clone is one base away. V gene TRBV9 combines with J gene TRBJ2-3, with D hard to call. V lost 3 bases to trimming and J lost 2 bases, with 4 bases between them. The CDR3 sequence is 12 residues long. CDR1 is SGDLS and CDR2 is YYNGEE in the germline V gene. CDR3 sequence reads: CASSAVTDTQYF. CDR3 sequence (DNA): TGTGCCAGCAGCGCCGTCACAGATACGCAGTATTTT.

The V gene is TRBV6-5, the J gene TRBJ1-2; D is possibly TRBD1 (6 bases). Germline V CDR1 and CDR2: MNHEY, SVGAGI. Trimming removed 5 bases at V and 3 bases at J, with 13 bases between. The CDR3 covers 14 residues. Written as DNA, the CDR3 is TGTGCCAGCAGTGAATTCAGGGGTGACTATGGCTACACCTTC. Its protein product is CASSEFRGDYGYTF.

The rearrangement links TRBV4-1 to TRBJ1-4; D not resolved. CDR1 and CDR2 (germline): MGHRA, YSYEKL. Deletions cut 0 bases from V and 3 bases from J, with 11 bases between. The CDR3 loop spans 16 amino acids. In DNA, the CDR3 is TGCGCCAGCAGCCAAGATAAGGGTCTGCCTAATGAAAAACTGTTTTTT. Encoded protein: CASSQDKGLPNEKLFF.